This T cell receptor beta chain is drawn from a study of T cells in Graves' hyperthyroidism and ophthalmopathy. CDR1 SGHDT and CDR2 YYEEEE come from the germline V gene. This CDR3 has 16 residues. With V trimmed by 2 bases and J by 0 bases, 4 bases remained unmatched. The source material, RNA transcripts, was used to amplify TCR beta CDR3 regions. First-round RT-PCR with HTBI primers amplified the TCR CDR3 region. Via MiXCR, TCRdb re-called the multiplex PCR reads, giving one row per CDR3 protein. The sample includes approximately 400,000 distinct CDR3 sequences, roughly 25% seen only once; the top ten take over 70%.

V and J are TRBV5-6 and TRBJ2-4; 8 bases line up with TRBD1. Material for sequencing was blood. The TCR was taken from a man between 50 and 59 years old with Graves' hyperthyroidism. The CDR3 DNA sequence: TGTGCCAGCAGCTTCAGGACAGGGCTAGCCAAAAACATTCAGTACTTC. Protein: CASSFRTGLAKNIQYF.